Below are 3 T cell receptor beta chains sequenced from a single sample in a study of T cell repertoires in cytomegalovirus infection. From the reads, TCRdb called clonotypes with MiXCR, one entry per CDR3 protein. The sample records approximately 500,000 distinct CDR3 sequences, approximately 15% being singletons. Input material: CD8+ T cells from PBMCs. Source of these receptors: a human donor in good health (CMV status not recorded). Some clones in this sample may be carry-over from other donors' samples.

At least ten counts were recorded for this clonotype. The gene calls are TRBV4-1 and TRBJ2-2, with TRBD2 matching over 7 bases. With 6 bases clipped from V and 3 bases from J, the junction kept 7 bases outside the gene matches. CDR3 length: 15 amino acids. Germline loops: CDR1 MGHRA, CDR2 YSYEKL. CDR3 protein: CASSSRGGDTGELFF. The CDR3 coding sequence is TGCGCCAGCAGTTCGCGGGGAGGGGACACCGGGGAGCTGTTTTTT.

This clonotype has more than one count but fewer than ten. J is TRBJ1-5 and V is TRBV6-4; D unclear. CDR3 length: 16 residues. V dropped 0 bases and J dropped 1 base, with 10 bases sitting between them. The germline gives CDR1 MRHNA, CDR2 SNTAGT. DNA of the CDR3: TGTGCCAGCAGTGACTCAGGGCAGCGAAGCAATCAGCCCCAGCATTTT. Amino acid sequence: CASSDSGQRSNQPQHF.

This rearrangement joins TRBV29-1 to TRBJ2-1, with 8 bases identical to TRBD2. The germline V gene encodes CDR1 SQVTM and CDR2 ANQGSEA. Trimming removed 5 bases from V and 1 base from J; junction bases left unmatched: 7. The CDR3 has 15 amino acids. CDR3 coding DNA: TGCAGCGTTATAGGCGGGGGGACTTCCTACAATGAGCAGTTCTTC. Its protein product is CSVIGGGTSYNEQFF.